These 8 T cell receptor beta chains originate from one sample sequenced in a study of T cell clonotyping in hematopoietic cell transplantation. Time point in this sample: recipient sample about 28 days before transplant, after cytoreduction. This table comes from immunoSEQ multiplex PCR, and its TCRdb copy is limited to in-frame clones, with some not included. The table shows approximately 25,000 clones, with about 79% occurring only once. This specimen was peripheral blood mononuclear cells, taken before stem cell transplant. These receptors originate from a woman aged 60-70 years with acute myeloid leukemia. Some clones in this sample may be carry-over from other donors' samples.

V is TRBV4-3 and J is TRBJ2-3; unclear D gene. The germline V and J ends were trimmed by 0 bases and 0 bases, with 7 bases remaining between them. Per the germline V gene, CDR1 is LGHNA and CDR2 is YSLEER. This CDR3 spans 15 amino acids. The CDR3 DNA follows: TGCGCCAGCAGCCAAGATCGACACAGCACAGATACGCAGTATTTT. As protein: CASSQDRHSTDTQYF.

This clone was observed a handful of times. DNA for the CDR3: TGCAGCGTTGCGGCAGGGGGCTACAATGAGCAGTTCTTC. Its translation: CSVAAGGYNEQFF. This chain uses TRBV29-1 with TRBJ2-1, with TRBD1 matching over 7 bases. Germline V gives CDR1 SQVTM, CDR2 ANQGSEA. This CDR3 is 13 amino acids long. Trimming removed 4 bases from V and 3 bases from J; junction bases left unmatched: 3.

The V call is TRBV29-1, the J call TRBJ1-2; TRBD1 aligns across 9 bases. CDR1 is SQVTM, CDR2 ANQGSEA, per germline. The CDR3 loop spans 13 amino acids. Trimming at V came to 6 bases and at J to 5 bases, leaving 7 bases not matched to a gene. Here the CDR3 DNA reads TGCAGCGTGAGACAGGGGGGGGGATATGGCTACACCTTC. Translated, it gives CSVRQGGGYGYTF.

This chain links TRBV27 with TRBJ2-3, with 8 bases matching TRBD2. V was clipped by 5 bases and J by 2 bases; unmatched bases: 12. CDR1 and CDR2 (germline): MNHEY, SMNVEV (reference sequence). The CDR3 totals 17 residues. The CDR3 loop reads CASSKRSGSYLTDTQYF. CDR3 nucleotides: TGTGCCAGCAGTAAGAGAAGCGGGAGTTATCTCACAGATACGCAGTATTTT.

The CDR3 bases are TGTGCCAGCAGCCCGGACAGGGATACGCAGTATTTT. Encoded protein: CASSPDRDTQYF. The chain has TRBV11-1 and TRBJ2-3, with 7 positions matching TRBD1. J was trimmed by 6 bases and V by 5 bases; bases with no gene match: 2. CDR1 SGHAT and CDR2 FQDESV come from the germline V gene (reference sequence). CDR3 length equals 12 residues.

CDR3 sequence reads: CASSLPQGADSNQPQHF. In DNA form, the CDR3 reads TGTGCCAGCAGTTTACCCCAGGGGGCCGATAGCAATCAGCCCCAGCATTTT. This sequence joins TRBV28 and TRBJ1-5; TRBD1 matches at 8 bases. With V trimmed by 2 bases and J by 0 bases, 6 bases remained unmatched. CDR3 length equals 17 residues. Germline assignment: CDR1 MDHEN and CDR2 SYDVKM.

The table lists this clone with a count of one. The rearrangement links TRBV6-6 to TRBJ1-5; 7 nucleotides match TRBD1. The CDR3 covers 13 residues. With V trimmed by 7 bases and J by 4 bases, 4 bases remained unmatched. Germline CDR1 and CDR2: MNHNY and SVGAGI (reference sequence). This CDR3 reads CASTDRVNQPQHF. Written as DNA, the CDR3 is TGTGCCAGCACCGACAGGGTGAATCAGCCCCAGCATTTT.

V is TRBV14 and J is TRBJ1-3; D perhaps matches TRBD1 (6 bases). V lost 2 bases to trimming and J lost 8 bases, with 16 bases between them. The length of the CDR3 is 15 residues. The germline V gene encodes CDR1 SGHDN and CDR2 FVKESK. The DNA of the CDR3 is TGTGCCAGCAGCCAACTAAGGGGGAAGAAGGACACCATATATTTT. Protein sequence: CASSQLRGKKDTIYF.